Listed below are T cell receptor beta chains from one sample, sequenced in a study of molecular identifiers for immune sequencing clone quantification. TCRdb ran MiXCR on the PCR reads and lists one entry per CDR3 protein. The profile shows fewer than 350,000 distinct CDR3 sequences, roughly a quarter of them singletons. The sequenced sample was naive CD8+ T cells from blood, with Jurkat cell RNA spiked in. The receptors come from a human donor in good health. Some libraries in this study had Jurkat cell RNA spiked in. Each CDR3 is given with its conserved first and last residue. Fields, in order: D gene, J gene, clone size, V gene, CDR3 protein, CDR3 DNA. A D gene is named only where the DNA matches it firmly. Clone size appears in some rows only: once, few, many, or a class for an expanded clone.

d_gene: -; j_gene: TRBJ1-1; abundance: many; v_gene: TRBV5-4; CDR3aa: CASSLGPLPSTEAFF; CDR3nt: TGTGCCAGCAGCTTGGGCCCTTTACCTTCCACTGAAGCTTTCTTT
d_gene: TRBD2; j_gene: TRBJ2-7; abundance: many; v_gene: TRBV5-5; CDR3aa: CASSLDGPGGYEQYF; CDR3nt: TGTGCCAGCAGCTTGGACGGGCCGGGGGGCTACGAGCAGTACTTC
d_gene: -; j_gene: TRBJ1-4; abundance: few; v_gene: TRBV7-6; CDR3aa: CASSLQGFGEKLFF; CDR3nt: TGTGCCAGCAGCTTACAAGGGTTTGGTGAAAAACTGTTTTTT
d_gene: -; j_gene: TRBJ2-2; abundance: many; v_gene: TRBV4-3; CDR3aa: CASSQDAKANTGELFF; CDR3nt: TGCGCCAGCAGCCAAGACGCCAAAGCGAACACCGGGGAGCTGTTTTTT
d_gene: TRBD2; j_gene: TRBJ2-5; abundance: many; v_gene: TRBV7-9; CDR3aa: CASSLGLGRETQYF; CDR3nt: TGTGCCAGCAGCTTGGGACTAGGGAGAGAGACCCAGTACTTC
d_gene: -; j_gene: TRBJ1-5; abundance: -; v_gene: TRBV19; CDR3aa: CASRMRPKVNQRQHF; CDR3nt: TGTGCCAGTCGTATGAGGCCGAAAGTCAATCAGCGCCAGCATTTT
d_gene: -; j_gene: TRBJ2-5; abundance: few; v_gene: TRBV20-1; CDR3aa: CSASHRAETQYF; CDR3nt: TGCAGTGCCAGCCATAGGGCAGAGACCCAGTACTTC
d_gene: TRBD2; j_gene: TRBJ2-3; abundance: few; v_gene: TRBV4-1; CDR3aa: CASSQGGLAGVKDTQYF; CDR3nt: TGCGCCAGCAGCCAAGGGGGACTAGCGGGGGTTAAAGATACGCAGTATTTT
d_gene: TRBD2; j_gene: TRBJ2-1; abundance: few; v_gene: TRBV7-9; CDR3aa: CASSLGSAGGPGYNEQFF; CDR3nt: TGTGCCAGCAGCTTAGGCTCAGCGGGAGGTCCCGGGTACAATGAGCAGTTCTTC
d_gene: -; j_gene: TRBJ2-3; abundance: -; v_gene: TRBV7-9; CDR3aa: CAGSKPTDTQYF; CDR3nt: TGTGCCGGCAGCAAGCCTACGGATACGCAGTATTTT
d_gene: -; j_gene: TRBJ1-5; abundance: many; v_gene: TRBV4-3; CDR3aa: CASSQEVLSGKPQHF; CDR3nt: TGCGCCAGCAGCCAAGAGGTATTATCTGGGAAGCCCCAGCATTTT
d_gene: -; j_gene: TRBJ1-1; abundance: -; v_gene: TRBV5-1; CDR3aa: CASSLGAAGDTEAFF; CDR3nt: TGCGCCAGCAGCTTGGGGGCGGCCGGGGACACTGAAGCTTTCTTT
d_gene: -; j_gene: TRBJ2-1; abundance: few; v_gene: TRBV28; CDR3aa: CASSYSYPLVFQFF; CDR3nt: TGTGCCAGCAGTTACAGCTACCCCTTGGTCTTTCAGTTCTTC
d_gene: -; j_gene: TRBJ2-6; abundance: few; v_gene: TRBV7-3; CDR3aa: CASSTDSVFSGANVLTF; CDR3nt: TGTGCCAGCAGCACGGACAGTGTATTCTCTGGGGCCAACGTCCTGACTTTC
d_gene: TRBD1; j_gene: TRBJ2-7; abundance: few; v_gene: TRBV12-3/TRBV12-4; CDR3aa: CASSLGTGVGYEQYF; CDR3nt: TGTGCCAGCAGTCTAGGGACAGGGGTGGGCTACGAGCAGTACTTC
d_gene: -; j_gene: TRBJ2-5; abundance: few; v_gene: TRBV2; CDR3aa: CASKDIQETQYF; CDR3nt: TGTGCCAGCAAGGACATACAAGAGACCCAGTACTTC
d_gene: -; j_gene: TRBJ2-7; abundance: few; v_gene: TRBV2; CDR3aa: CASSEAHLRDEQYF; CDR3nt: TGTGCCAGCAGTGAAGCCCACTTGAGGGACGAGCAGTACTTC
d_gene: TRBD1; j_gene: TRBJ2-7; abundance: many; v_gene: TRBV4-1; CDR3aa: CASSQGTGGDEQYF; CDR3nt: TGCGCCAGCAGCCAAGGGACAGGGGGAGACGAGCAGTACTTC
d_gene: TRBD1; j_gene: TRBJ2-7; abundance: -; v_gene: TRBV9; CDR3aa: CASSARDRGPHEQYF; CDR3nt: TGTGCCAGCAGCGCAAGGGACAGGGGGCCCCACGAGCAGTACTTC
d_gene: -; j_gene: TRBJ2-7; abundance: few; v_gene: TRBV28; CDR3aa: CASSLAVTYEQYF; CDR3nt: TGTGCCAGCAGTTTGGCGGTAACCTACGAGCAGTACTTC
d_gene: -; j_gene: TRBJ2-2; abundance: many; v_gene: TRBV4-1; CDR3aa: CASSRQPTNTGELFF; CDR3nt: TGCGCCAGCAGCCGACAGCCGACGAACACCGGGGAGCTGTTTTTT
d_gene: TRBD2; j_gene: TRBJ2-3; abundance: many; v_gene: TRBV7-9; CDR3aa: CASSFSTSGGRDTQYF; CDR3nt: TGTGCCAGCAGCTTCTCGACTAGCGGGGGGAGAGATACGCAGTATTTT
d_gene: TRBD1; j_gene: TRBJ2-2; abundance: many; v_gene: TRBV24-1; CDR3aa: CATSGQGLSGNTGELFF; CDR3nt: TGTGCCACCAGTGGACAGGGATTAAGCGGGAACACCGGGGAGCTGTTTTTT
d_gene: TRBD1; j_gene: TRBJ2-7; abundance: few; v_gene: TRBV30; CDR3aa: CAWSRAGGAHFEQYF; CDR3nt: TGTGCCTGGAGTAGGGCAGGGGGCGCCCACTTCGAGCAGTACTTC
d_gene: TRBD2; j_gene: TRBJ2-5; abundance: many; v_gene: TRBV28; CDR3aa: CASSLLAEKETQYF; CDR3nt: TGTGCCAGCAGTTTACTAGCGGAGAAAGAGACCCAGTACTTC
d_gene: -; j_gene: TRBJ2-1; abundance: -; v_gene: TRBV24-1; CDR3aa: CATSAGGVNEQFF; CDR3nt: TGTGCCACCAGTGCTGGGGGAGTTAATGAGCAGTTCTTC
d_gene: -; j_gene: TRBJ2-5; abundance: many; v_gene: TRBV6-1; CDR3aa: CASTGGGVLETQYF; CDR3nt: TGTGCCAGCACTGGCGGGGGCGTGTTGGAGACCCAGTACTTC
d_gene: TRBD2; j_gene: TRBJ2-3; abundance: -; v_gene: TRBV19; CDR3aa: CASSQTSGVTDTQYF; CDR3nt: TGTGCCAGTAGTCAAACTAGCGGGGTCACAGATACGCAGTATTTT
d_gene: -; j_gene: TRBJ2-2; abundance: -; v_gene: TRBV6-5; CDR3aa: CASSYSTQLANTGGLFF; CDR3nt: TGTGCCAGCAGTTACTCGACACAGCTAGCGAACACCGGGGGGCTGTTTTTT
d_gene: TRBD1; j_gene: TRBJ1-5; abundance: many; v_gene: TRBV20-1; CDR3aa: CSATGGAYQPQHF; CDR3nt: TGCAGTGCCACAGGGGGCGCTTATCAGCCCCAGCATTTT
d_gene: -; j_gene: TRBJ1-2; abundance: -; v_gene: TRBV24-1; CDR3aa: CATSDSQGGPNYGYTF; CDR3nt: TGTGCCACCAGTGATTCACAGGGAGGTCCTAACTATGGCTACACCTTC
d_gene: -; j_gene: TRBJ2-3; abundance: -; v_gene: TRBV12-5; CDR3aa: CASGSGTDTQYF; CDR3nt: TGTGCTAGTGGTTCAGGCACAGATACGCAGTATTTT
d_gene: -; j_gene: TRBJ1-1; abundance: -; v_gene: TRBV9; CDR3aa: CASSGVRGSTEAFF; CDR3nt: TGTGCCAGCAGCGGAGTGAGGGGAAGCACTGAAGCTTTCTTT
d_gene: -; j_gene: TRBJ1-1; abundance: few; v_gene: TRBV7-9; CDR3aa: CASSSRDSPASAFF; CDR3nt: TGTGCCAGCAGCTCCCGGGACTCCCCTGCATCAGCTTTCTTT
d_gene: -; j_gene: TRBJ1-4; abundance: few; v_gene: TRBV7-9; CDR3aa: CASSRSVDAVSEKLFF; CDR3nt: TGTGCCAGCAGTCGTTCGGTGGACGCTGTCTCGGAAAAACTGTTTTTT
d_gene: -; j_gene: TRBJ2-7; abundance: -; v_gene: TRBV29-1; CDR3aa: CSVGAEGAPIDEQYF; CDR3nt: TGCAGCGTTGGAGCCGAAGGGGCCCCCATTGACGAGCAGTACTTC
d_gene: TRBD1; j_gene: TRBJ1-1; abundance: many; v_gene: TRBV4-1; CDR3aa: CASSPTGTGARENTEAFF; CDR3nt: TGCGCCAGCAGCCCTACCGGGACAGGGGCACGAGAGAATACTGAAGCTTTCTTT
d_gene: TRBD1; j_gene: TRBJ1-5; abundance: few; v_gene: TRBV6-2/TRBV6-3; CDR3aa: CASSYGRGLSNQPQHF; CDR3nt: TGTGCCAGCAGTTATGGAAGGGGGCTTAGCAATCAGCCCCAGCATTTT
d_gene: -; j_gene: TRBJ1-2; abundance: many; v_gene: TRBV19; CDR3aa: CASSANVYVYGYTF; CDR3nt: TGTGCCAGTAGTGCGAATGTCTATGTCTATGGCTACACCTTC
d_gene: -; j_gene: TRBJ1-5; abundance: few; v_gene: TRBV20-1; CDR3aa: CSARDRNRPTQPQHF; CDR3nt: TGCAGTGCTAGAGATCGGAACAGGCCGACTCAGCCCCAGCATTTT
d_gene: -; j_gene: TRBJ2-3; abundance: -; v_gene: TRBV9; CDR3aa: CASSVAGQTDTQYF; CDR3nt: TGTGCCAGCAGCGTAGCGGGTCAGACAGATACGCAGTATTTT